A single sample gave rise to the 6 T cell receptor beta chains below, sequenced in a study of T cells in Graves' hyperthyroidism and ophthalmopathy (dated by TCRdb to the late 2010s). Library preparation was by multiplex PCR. Sequencing was carried out with an Illumina HiSeq 2000. The TCR beta CDR3 regions were amplified from RNA transcripts. The TCR CDR3 was subjected to a first round of RT-PCR using the HTBI primer set and the Qiagen OneStep RT-PCR kit. TCRdb cleaned the public reads at Q25 with fastp, built clones with MiXCR and kept in-frame beta chains. A single entry per CDR3 protein holds the most common genes and DNA from its merged rows. Counted in this sample were approximately 560,000 distinct CDR3 sequences; 15% to 18% of them appeared once. The ten largest clones add up to under 8% of the sample. Sample: blood. The receptors derive from a woman aged 25 to 39 with Graves' hyperthyroidism.

This clonotype showed up just a few times. The chain couples TRBV24-1 to TRBJ2-1; D may correspond to TRBD1 or TRBD2 (5 bases each). V lost 4 bases, J lost 9 bases, and 24 bases lay in between. CDR3 length equals 17 residues. The germline CDR1 and CDR2 sequences are KGHDR and SFDVKD. CDR3 residues: CATSEPDWGWKRGEQFF. As DNA, the CDR3 is TGTGCCACCAGTGAACCTGACTGGGGGTGGAAGAGGGGTGAGCAGTTCTTC.

The J gene is TRBJ1-6, the V gene TRBV18; TRBD1 might be the D (5 bases). Looked up from germline, CDR1 is KGHSH and CDR2 is LQKENI. This CDR3 has 15 amino acids. V lost 2 bases to trimming and J lost 0 bases, with 5 bases between them. This chain's CDR3 is CASSPGTSYNSPLHF. The DNA for the CDR3 is TGTGCCAGCTCACCAGGGACCTCCTATAATTCACCCCTCCACTTT.

The chain is built from TRBV7-3 and TRBJ2-6; D is uncertain. Germline V gene data show CDR1 as SGHTA and CDR2 as FQGTGA. This CDR3 comprises 18 residues. V was pared by 5 bases and J by 2 bases, with 19 bases between. CDR3 nucleotide sequence: TGTGCCAGCAGCACGGGCGACCTCCCCTTGGCTGGGGCCAACGTCCTGACTTTC. It specifies CASSTGDLPLAGANVLTF. Together with reference TRBV7-3 and TRBJ2-6, the CDR3 gives the full variable domain: GAGVSQTPSNKVTEKGKYVELRCDPISGHTALYWYRQSLGQGPEFLIYFQGTGAADDSGLPNDRFFAVRPEGSVSTLKIQRTERGDSAVYLCASSTGDLPLAGANVLTFGAGSRLTVL.

This clonotype was observed many times. This chain links TRBV12-5 with TRBJ2-1, with TRBD2 identical over 14 bases. This CDR3 is built from 17 residues. V lost 5 bases to trimming and J lost 8 bases; unmatched junction nucleotides: 11. CDR1 LGHNT and CDR2 FRNRAP come from the germline V gene. CDR3 sequence (DNA): TGTGCTAGTGGTCTCGGGACTAGCGGGAGTTTTGGCCATGAGCAGTTCTTC. It specifies CASGLGTSGSFGHEQFF.

This clonotype was counted many times. CDR3 loop: CSARGGTSGLYEQFF. The DNA of the CDR3 is TGCAGTGCTAGAGGAGGGACTAGCGGGTTGTATGAGCAGTTCTTC. V and J are TRBV20-1 and TRBJ2-1; 12 positions match TRBD2. This CDR3 region has 15 residues. V gave up 1 base and J gave up 8 bases; unmatched junction bases: 6. Germline V gene sequence: CDR1 DFQATT, CDR2 SNEGSKA (reference sequence).

As for this clonotype: The germline gene is not matched at one end of the junction; a read error may be the cause. V is TRBV15 and J is TRBJ2-3, with D perhaps TRBD2 (5 bases). The CDR3 loop spans 16 amino acids. CDR1 is LNHNV, CDR2 YYDKDF, per germline (reference sequence). The CDR3 protein is CAASRKLNLGVDTQYF. The CDR3 DNA is TGTGCCGCCAGCAGGAAACTAAATCTCGGGGTAGATACGCAGTATTTT.